This T cell receptor (beta chain) was recorded in a study of T cells in localized non-small cell lung cancer (dated by TCRdb to about 2020). At the level of the whole study: The study analyzed T cell repertoires of around 250 early-stage NSCLC patients, comparing tumors and uninvolved tumor-adjacent lungs. A mean age of around 69 years was recorded for the NSCLC patients, of whom 129 were male and 95 to 110 were female. All 240 or so NSCLC patients in the cohort were treatment-naive and had localized lung tumors that were resected. Here is what the overall study found, with its caveats: Of the top 100 tumor clones, a median of about 53 were detected in paired uninvolved adjacent lung; under 35 were also among that lung's top 100. Uninvolved tumor-adjacent lung showed the highest T cell clonality, higher than tumor, which suggests more focused antigenic responses in the adjacent lung. Since the design was exploratory, TCR variables were selected using unadjusted p-values with no false-discovery rate correction. Higher blood T cell density associated with longer overall survival, while higher adjacent-lung clonality associated with shorter survival. Because multi-region sequencing of the tumors was not done, intratumor heterogeneity could not be ruled out.

At diagnosis, peripheral blood, uninvolved tumor-adjacent lung and tumor were collected and stored as a combination of fresh-frozen and FFPE material. About this clone itself: What antigen it recognizes has not been identified. No qualities accompany the bases; no much larger clone lies one base away.

The immunoSEQ Assay was used to sequence TCR beta CDR3 regions from DNA. Turning to the authors' computational methods: To compute T cell density, TCR beta template counts were normalized to usable DNA, which was estimated by amplifying housekeeping genes. Richness was estimated with the preseqR package, extrapolating to 400,000 templates for PBMC samples and 120,000 templates for tissue samples. Clonality was taken to be one minus Pielou's evenness. Tissue-enriched TCRs were identified through differential abundance testing performed on productive amino-acid clonotypes, with a minimum total count of 5 and an alpha of 0.1. The Jaccard Index and the Morisita Overlap Index were used to quantify repertoire overlap between compartments. GLIPH clustered TCR beta CDR3s with public tetramer-defined viral CDR3s; viral motifs required at least three viral sequences plus V-gene enrichment. TCRdb provides this immuneACCESS table in a form limited to in-frame rearrangements. Some clones are lacking; in checked studies, under half of them reflect an unresolved V gene, and why the rest are absent is not known. V and J calls and clone size come straight from that table; D and trimming were deduced from the DNA. The sample yields around 5,600 clones; 28% were counted once. The biggest ten clones account for approximately 5% of the sample.

This clonotype originated in a female donor older than 55 with stage I lung adenocarcinoma. The sequenced sample was lung tumor tissue, obtained before any cancer treatment.

The DNA is as follows: TGTGCCAGCAGTAACAGGGGGCAGGGAGATACGCAGTATTTT. The encoded protein is CASSNRGQGDTQYF. The sequence links TRBV25-1 to TRBJ2-3, with TRBD1 matching 9 junction bases. Trimmed from V: 5 bases; trimmed from J: 5 bases; junction bases lacking a gene match: 5. The germline V gene specifies MGHDK as CDR1 and SYGVNS as CDR2. Including cysteine and phenylalanine, the CDR3 has 14 amino acids. The kept DNA is CDR3 alone, 42 bases in frame from the first base.